One and the same sample provided the 4 T cell receptor beta chains below, sequenced in a study of shared clonotypes between healthy human individuals. Method: immunoSEQ multiplex PCR; TCRdb's copy keeps in-frame clones and lacks some. The profile covers 1.4 million or so clones, with around 98.5% appearing a single time and 0.36% taken by the ten largest. Sequenced sample: naive CD4+ T cells sorted from blood. Subset indicated: CD45RA+ positively selected. These receptors came from a man aged 30-40 years in good health.

This clone was recorded only once. The rearrangement links TRBV28 to TRBJ2-2; D possibly matches TRBD1 or TRBD2 (5 bases each). Germline values: CDR1 MDHEN, CDR2 SYDVKM. The V end lost 7 bases, the J end lost 5 bases, and 14 bases lay between the germline ends. CDR3 length equals 14 residues. This CDR3 is CASTEGQRTGELFF. The CDR3 bases are TGTGCCAGCACAGAGGGGCAAAGGACCGGGGAGCTGTTTTTT.

As concerns this clone: Other nucleotide sequences in the sample specify the same CDR3. The chain employs TRBV5-1 and TRBJ2-1, with a weak D call TRBD2 (5 bases). The CDR3 covers 15 residues. CDR1 SGHRS and CDR2 YFSETQ come from the germline V gene. V lost 0 bases and J 3 bases, leaving 10 bases between the germline ends. CDR3 residues: CASSLASGRYNEQFF. CDR3 in DNA: TGCGCCAGCAGCTTGGCGAGCGGCCGCTACAATGAGCAGTTCTTC.

This sequence joins TRBV28 and TRBJ2-7; D unresolved. The germline V and J ends were trimmed by 4 bases and 6 bases, with 7 bases remaining between them. The CDR3 is 11 residues long. Germline CDR1 MDHEN, CDR2 SYDVKM. CDR3 loop: CASSSPSEQYF. CDR3 in DNA: TGTGCCAGCAGTTCCCCATCCGAGCAGTACTTC.

The chain uses TRBV9 and TRBJ1-2, with TRBD1 matching over 7 bases. Germline CDR1 SGDLS, CDR2 YYNGEE. V shed 3 bases and J 4 bases; nucleotides not matched to a gene: 9. The CDR3 loop spans 15 amino acids. CDR3 loop: CASSAKGARVYGYTF. The DNA of the CDR3 is TGTGCCAGCAGCGCCAAGGGGGCCCGGGTCTATGGCTACACCTTC.